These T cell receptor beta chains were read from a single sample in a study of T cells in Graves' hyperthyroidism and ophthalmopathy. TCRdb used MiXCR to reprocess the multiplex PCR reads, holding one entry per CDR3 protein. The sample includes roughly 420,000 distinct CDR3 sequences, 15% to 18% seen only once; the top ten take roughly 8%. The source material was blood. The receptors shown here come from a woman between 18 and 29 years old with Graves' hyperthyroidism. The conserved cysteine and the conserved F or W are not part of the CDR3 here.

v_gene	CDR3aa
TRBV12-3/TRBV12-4	ASSLALLNYGYT
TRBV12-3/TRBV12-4	ASSGVGGARGYT
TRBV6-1	ASSSNIPTALLYNEQF
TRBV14	ASSRSGRAAANTQY
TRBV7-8	ASSSGQGYNQPQH
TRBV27	ASSLMPGGEAF
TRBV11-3	ASSPGDLHGTAYGYT
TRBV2	ASSLGQVVEF
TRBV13	ASSISYEESGGELF
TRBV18	ASSSSPGRGRETQY
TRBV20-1	SALREGGPYEQY
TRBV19	ASSWRPLAVYNEQF
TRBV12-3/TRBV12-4	ASSLSDWELNTEAF
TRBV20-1	SARYPGGETQY
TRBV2	ASTRDTLLEQY
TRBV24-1	AVQGADEKLF
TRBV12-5	ASGRPYDRESHRTYEQF
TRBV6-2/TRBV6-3	ASSYQRQDNEQF
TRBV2	ASTGLYEQY
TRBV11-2	ASSQALRGETQY
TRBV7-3	ASSPPLAGGGQETQY
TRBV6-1	ASSPNPGGTGELF
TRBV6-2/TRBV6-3	ASTEGPGVYNEQF
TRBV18	ASSRDRGPNEKLF
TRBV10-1	ASSDNSNTGELF
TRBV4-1	ASSRNSFLT
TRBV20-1	SALRTADTIY
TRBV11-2	ASSLAGYDIY
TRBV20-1	SALDPSKAGNTIY
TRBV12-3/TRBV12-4	ASSPFRTGGNYGYT
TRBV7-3	ASSLSRDGETQY
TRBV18	ASSPIQENTGELF
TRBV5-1	ASNRLGSYNEQF
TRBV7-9	ASSLGGTDLLTLH
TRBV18	ASSPLVEQY
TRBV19	ASRPGTAVPLH
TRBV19	ASSPLRLAGAGDEQF
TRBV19	ASMDRGGYEQY
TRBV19	ASSMVGQDFNYGYT
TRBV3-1	ASSQSRGVNYEQY
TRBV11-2	ASSPRLAGGQDGELF
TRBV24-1	ATSDSGGGYQPQH
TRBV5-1	ASSLSVSGELF
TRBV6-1	ASSPSGMTEQY
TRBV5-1	ASSSGTGGGYEQF
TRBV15	ATSRVGQAYEQY
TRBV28	ASSPPRQGTQTQY
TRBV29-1	SVEFQPNQPQH
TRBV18	ASSPHDNQPQH
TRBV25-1	ASSPRGATWPYEQY
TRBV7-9	ASSLTTGAETQY
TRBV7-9	ASSSQGWTEAF
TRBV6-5	ASSYSRERRQGNQPQH
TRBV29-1	SVAGQRGTEAF
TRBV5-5	ASSLQTTSCVADTQY
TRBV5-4	ASSSSDRVDEQY
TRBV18	ASSPPHPDSYEQY
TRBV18	ASSSSGRIHEQY
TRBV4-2	ASSQDRGSPLH
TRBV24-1	ATTLRQPRDESSYNEQF